The rows below give T cell receptor beta chains drawn from one sample of a study of blood T cells in healthy people across ages. TCRdb re-called the 5' RACE reads with MiXCR, one entry per CDR3 protein. Of 1.5 million to 2 million distinct CDR3 sequences listed, about 35% are singletons. The sample taken for sequencing was blood. The origin of the receptors is a woman in her 30s in good health. Both conserved end residues are part of each CDR3. Each record gives: clone size, D gene, J gene, V gene, CDR3 protein, CDR3 DNA. The D gene is left open where the match is weak. Where a row states a size, it is once, few, many or the class of an expanded clone; other rows omit it.

-,-,TRBJ2-3,TRBV18,CASSAPIGDTQYF,TGTGCCAGCTCAGCTCCAATCGGAGATACGCAGTATTTT
-,-,TRBJ1-1,TRBV5-1,CASSLGGSRPEAFF,TGCGCCAGCAGCTTGGGAGGGTCTCGCCCTGAAGCTTTCTTT
few,-,TRBJ2-3,TRBV14,CASSQDIGGTDTQYF,TGTGCCAGCAGCCAGGACATTGGGGGCACAGATACGCAGTATTTT
-,-,TRBJ2-1,TRBV7-2,CAIRLRDISYNEQFF,TGTGCCATCAGACTTCGGGACATCTCCTACAATGAGCAGTTCTTC
-,-,TRBJ2-3,TRBV2,CASSDGSIPDTQYF,TGTGCCAGCAGTGATGGGTCGATCCCGGATACGCAGTATTTT
few,-,TRBJ2-3,TRBV11-2,CASSAPGRRGDTQYF,TGTGCCAGCAGCGCCCCGGGAAGACGGGGAGATACGCAGTATTTT
-,-,TRBJ2-7,TRBV7-2,CASRWQGSYEQYF,TGTGCCAGCAGGTGGCAGGGATCCTACGAGCAGTACTTC
few,TRBD2,TRBJ2-7,TRBV5-1,CASSQGLAGAIYEQYF,TGCGCCAGCAGCCAGGGACTAGCGGGGGCGATCTACGAGCAGTACTTC
few,TRBD2,TRBJ2-1,TRBV7-9,CASSTWTSGLQFF,TGTGCCAGCAGCACCTGGACTAGCGGCCTGCAGTTCTTC
many,-,TRBJ2-5,TRBV7-3,CASSLNSETQYF,TGTGCCAGCAGCTTAAATTCAGAGACCCAGTACTTC
-,-,TRBJ1-2,TRBV27,CASGYQQLPNYGYTF,TGTGCCAGCGGGTATCAACAGCTTCCCAACTATGGCTACACCTTC
-,TRBD2,TRBJ2-7,TRBV30,CARNLAGGPYEQYF,TGTGCCAGGAATCTAGCGGGGGGACCGTACGAGCAGTACTTC
few,TRBD2,TRBJ2-5,TRBV6-1,CASSHRTSGQETQYF,TGTGCCAGCAGCCACCGGACTAGCGGCCAAGAGACCCAGTACTTC
-,-,TRBJ1-1,TRBV11-2,CASSPPGSFRGAFF,TGTGCCAGCAGCCCCCCGGGGTCTTTCAGAGGAGCTTTCTTT
-,TRBD1,TRBJ2-7,TRBV7-9,CASSLAPLTGGLGYEQYF,TGTGCCAGCAGCTTAGCCCCCCTTACAGGGGGATTAGGCTACGAGCAGTACTTC
-,-,TRBJ2-6,TRBV20-1,CSARDYNHRGTGANVLTF,TGCAGTGCTAGAGATTATAATCATCGGGGCACCGGGGCCAACGTCCTGACTTTC
many,-,TRBJ2-7,TRBV20-1,CSASDSYEQYF,TGCAGTGCCTCTGACAGTTACGAGCAGTACTTC
-,-,TRBJ2-4,TRBV5-1,CASSLRAGGAGDIQYF,TGCGCCAGCAGCTTGAGGGCAGGGGGCGCGGGGGACATTCAGTACTTC
once,-,TRBJ2-7,TRBV6-5,CASSYSRGKREQYF,TGTGCCAGCAGTTACTCTAGGGGGAAACGCGAGCAGTACTTC
-,-,TRBJ1-1,TRBV10-3,CATRARADATEAFF,TGTGCCACCCGCGCAAGGGCCGATGCCACTGAAGCTTTCTTT
-,TRBD1,TRBJ2-7,TRBV20-1,CSARSGTGVLAASYEQYF,TGCAGTGCTAGGTCCGGGACAGGGGTGTTAGCGGCCTCCTACGAGCAGTACTTC
-,TRBD2,TRBJ2-5,TRBV3-1,CASSQVAGGIQETQYF,TGTGCCAGCAGCCAAGTGGCGGGGGGTATCCAAGAGACCCAGTACTTC
-,-,TRBJ2-1,TRBV7-9,CASSPRARPHEQFF,TGTGCCAGCAGCCCCAGGGCCCGGCCCCATGAGCAGTTCTTC
-,-,TRBJ2-2,TRBV11-2,CASSYLSRTGELFF,TGTGCCAGCAGCTACCTCAGTCGCACCGGGGAGCTGTTTTTT
many,-,TRBJ2-3,TRBV5-5,CASSITQGSPDTQYF,TGTGCCAGCAGCATCACTCAGGGGAGCCCAGATACGCAGTATTTT
few,-,TRBJ1-4,TRBV7-8,CASSPGLILSNEKLFF,TGTGCCAGCAGCCCTGGACTTATTCTAAGTAATGAAAAACTGTTTTTT
many,TRBD1,TRBJ1-2,TRBV20-1,CSARTGGGYTF,TGCAGTGCTAGGACAGGGGGCGGCTACACCTTC
few,TRBD1,TRBJ2-7,TRBV20-1,CSAIGQGVGYEQYF,TGCAGTGCGATCGGACAGGGGGTAGGGTACGAGCAGTACTTC
-,-,TRBJ2-1,TRBV20-1,CSAAPISGLSDEQFF,TGCAGTGCCGCCCCCATTTCAGGGCTATCCGATGAGCAGTTCTTC
many,-,TRBJ2-5,TRBV27,CASSSTRRGRETQYF,TGTGCCAGCAGTTCTACTCGCCGAGGTCGGGAGACCCAGTACTTC
-,-,TRBJ2-1,TRBV18,CASSPFGTPSYNEQFF,TGTGCCAGCTCACCCTTCGGGACACCCTCCTACAATGAGCAGTTCTTC
-,-,TRBJ2-3,TRBV5-1,CASCAENTDTQYF,TGCGCCAGTTGTGCAGAGAACACAGATACGCAGTATTTT
few,TRBD1,TRBJ2-3,TRBV5-1,CASSSPKQGDTQYF,TGCGCCAGCAGCTCCCCGAAACAGGGGGATACGCAGTATTTT
-,TRBD2,TRBJ2-1,TRBV24-1,CATTSASGNRNEQFF,TGTGCCACCACATCGGCTAGCGGGAATAGGAATGAGCAGTTCTTC
-,-,TRBJ2-5,TRBV20-1,CSAMGAAETQYF,TGCAGTGCCATGGGGGCTGCTGAGACCCAGTACTTC
-,TRBD1,TRBJ1-5,TRBV6-5,CASSRGQGARQPQHF,TGTGCCAGCAGTCGCGGACAGGGGGCCCGTCAGCCCCAGCATTTT
-,-,TRBJ1-4,TRBV21-1,CASSKQGTNEKLFF,TGTGCCAGCAGTAAACAGGGAACTAATGAAAAACTGTTTTTT
few,TRBD2,TRBJ2-3,TRBV4-2,CASSQESSGRTDTQYF,TGTGCCAGCAGCCAAGAATCCAGCGGGAGGACAGATACGCAGTATTTT
-,-,TRBJ2-7,TRBV6-1,CACRLNSYEQYF,TGTGCCTGCCGACTAAACTCCTACGAGCAGTACTTC
-,TRBD2,TRBJ2-1,TRBV30,CAWSDGLARRNEQFF,TGTGCCTGGAGTGACGGACTAGCGAGACGCAATGAGCAGTTCTTC
-,TRBD1,TRBJ2-7,TRBV7-2,CASSHNRGLLNEQYF,TGTGCCAGCAGCCACAACAGGGGGCTCCTCAATGAGCAGTACTTC
-,TRBD1,TRBJ1-2,TRBV25-1,CASSGQGIGPNYGYTF,TGTGCCAGCAGTGGACAGGGAATCGGCCCTAACTATGGCTACACCTTC
many,-,TRBJ2-5,TRBV6-1,CASRAGLEETQYF,TGTGCCAGCAGGGCGGGACTTGAAGAGACCCAGTACTTC
-,-,TRBJ1-3,TRBV12-3/TRBV12-4,CASRASRVAGNTIYF,TGTGCCAGCAGGGCGTCCAGGGTGGCTGGAAACACCATATATTTT
-,TRBD1,TRBJ1-4,TRBV7-9,CTSSLGTGENEKLFF,TGTACCAGCAGCTTAGGTACAGGGGAGAATGAAAAACTGTTTTTT
few,-,TRBJ2-7,TRBV7-2,CASSLVQGMGAYEQYF,TGTGCCAGCAGCTTAGTGCAGGGGATGGGAGCCTACGAGCAGTACTTC
few,TRBD1,TRBJ1-5,TRBV4-1,CASSHSGGGQPQHF,TGCGCCAGCAGCCATTCAGGGGGCGGTCAGCCCCAGCATTTT
-,-,TRBJ2-6,TRBV28,CASSAGGSGASVLTF,TGTGCCAGCAGCGCTGGGGGGTCTGGGGCCAGCGTCCTGACTTTC
once,-,TRBJ1-5,TRBV6-1,CASSEARGGEGNQPQHF,TGTGCCAGCAGTGAAGCCCGGGGGGGGGAGGGCAATCAGCCCCAGCATTTT
-,-,TRBJ1-1,TRBV6-4,CASSDRPWGTEAFF,TGTGCCAGCAGTGACCGACCCTGGGGCACTGAAGCTTTCTTT
-,-,TRBJ2-5,TRBV18,CASSKTADALGETQYF,TGTGCCAGCTCCAAGACAGCGGACGCATTAGGGGAGACCCAGTACTTC
few,-,TRBJ2-7,TRBV7-9,CASSLNSAREKQYF,TGTGCCAGCAGCTTAAATTCCGCCCGAGAAAAGCAGTACTTC
-,TRBD1,TRBJ2-4,TRBV28,CASSLVPGQGKHIQYF,TGTGCCAGCAGCCTCGTCCCGGGACAGGGGAAACATATTCAGTACTTC
few,-,TRBJ2-7,TRBV20-1,CSASTAASYEQYF,TGCAGTGCTAGCACGGCGGCATCCTACGAGCAGTACTTC
few,TRBD1,TRBJ2-5,TRBV7-7,CASSFAGQGAGETQYF,TGTGCCAGCAGCTTCGCTGGACAGGGGGCGGGGGAGACCCAGTACTTC
few,TRBD1,TRBJ1-5,TRBV4-1,CASSHNTGTGGYNNQPQHF,TGCGCCAGCAGCCATAATACCGGGACAGGGGGTTATAACAATCAGCCCCAGCATTTT
-,-,TRBJ2-1,TRBV5-1,CASGRAGRINEQFF,TGCGCCAGCGGACGAGCGGGTAGGATCAATGAGCAGTTCTTC
-,-,TRBJ1-1,TRBV28,CASSIGTNTEAFF,TGTGCCAGCAGCATAGGGACCAACACTGAAGCTTTCTTT
-,-,TRBJ1-2,TRBV20-1,CSARVGALNYGYTF,TGCAGTGCTAGAGTGGGTGCCCTCAACTATGGCTACACCTTC
few,TRBD1,TRBJ2-5,TRBV7-9,CASSPPDTLGQGAPETQYF,TGTGCCAGCAGCCCACCCGACACCTTAGGACAGGGGGCTCCGGAGACCCAGTACTTC